This is a list of T cell receptor beta chains from one sample in a study of blood T cell repertoires in COVID-19. Profiled with immunoSEQ multiplex PCR; TCRdb holds only in-frame clones, not every one. The sample has approximately 89,000 clones; 80% are singletons. The sequenced sample was peripheral blood. The receptors here all came from a woman of 80 years or more with acute or convalescent COVID-19. Each CDR3 is given with its conserved first and last residue.

J gene: TRBJ1-2; CDR3 length: 13; V gene: TRBV5-1; CDR3 protein: CASSYGGLYGYTF
J gene: TRBJ1-4; CDR3 length: 16; V gene: TRBV5-1; CDR3 protein: CASSLTGGAANEKLFF
J gene: TRBJ1-1; CDR3 length: 12; V gene: TRBV19; CDR3 protein: CASVDRGRTAFF
J gene: TRBJ1-1; CDR3 length: 11; V gene: TRBV20-1; CDR3 protein: CSARDRAEAFF
J gene: TRBJ1-3; CDR3 length: 14; V gene: TRBV29-1; CDR3 protein: CSVTQGARGNTIYF
J gene: TRBJ2-7; CDR3 length: 16; V gene: TRBV12-2; CDR3 protein: CASRPGERDPAYEQYF
J gene: TRBJ1-5; CDR3 length: 14; V gene: TRBV3-1/TRBV3-2; CDR3 protein: CASSQAGLDQPQHF
J gene: TRBJ2-7; CDR3 length: 14; V gene: TRBV10-3; CDR3 protein: CAISEELAAYEQYF
J gene: TRBJ2-5; CDR3 length: 14; V gene: TRBV5-4; CDR3 protein: CASSDGGTQETQYF
J gene: TRBJ1-4; CDR3 length: 14; V gene: TRBV7-9; CDR3 protein: CASSLQGAGEKLFF
J gene: TRBJ2-7; CDR3 length: 15; V gene: TRBV5-5; CDR3 protein: CASSLEGLAHYEQYF
J gene: TRBJ2-2; CDR3 length: 11; V gene: TRBV2; CDR3 protein: CASSQERELFF
J gene: TRBJ2-7; CDR3 length: 14; V gene: TRBV7-2; CDR3 protein: CASSLAAGGREQYF
J gene: TRBJ2-3; CDR3 length: 15; V gene: TRBV5-4; CDR3 protein: CASSLMAGGGDTQYF
J gene: TRBJ2-3; CDR3 length: 16; V gene: TRBV7-9; CDR3 protein: CASSSVGGARTDTQYF
J gene: TRBJ1-5; CDR3 length: 13; V gene: TRBV12-3/TRBV12-4; CDR3 protein: CASSPNSNQPQHF
J gene: TRBJ2-7; CDR3 length: 15; V gene: TRBV19; CDR3 protein: CASSIGTSNFYEQYF
J gene: TRBJ1-1; CDR3 length: 15; V gene: TRBV7-8; CDR3 protein: CASSLVWGANTEAFF
J gene: TRBJ2-7; CDR3 length: 15; V gene: TRBV11-3; CDR3 protein: CASSISGGLSYEQYF
J gene: TRBJ2-1; CDR3 length: 15; V gene: TRBV12-5; CDR3 protein: CASGPIAGAYNEQFF
J gene: TRBJ2-3; CDR3 length: 14; V gene: TRBV24-1; CDR3 protein: CATSASEGMDTQYF
J gene: TRBJ2-3; CDR3 length: 13; V gene: TRBV12-3/TRBV12-4; CDR3 protein: CASSFSPRDTQYF
J gene: TRBJ2-7; CDR3 length: 13; V gene: TRBV2; CDR3 protein: CASSELSSYEQYF
J gene: TRBJ2-3; CDR3 length: 16; V gene: TRBV14; CDR3 protein: CASSQDQGLMTDTQYF
J gene: TRBJ2-1; CDR3 length: 16; V gene: TRBV27; CDR3 protein: CASSLGGSARAPEQFF
J gene: TRBJ2-1; CDR3 length: 15; V gene: TRBV5-5; CDR3 protein: CASSRAGQAYNEQFF
J gene: TRBJ1-3; CDR3 length: 17; V gene: TRBV7-9; CDR3 protein: CASSHGGGTYSGNTIYF
J gene: TRBJ2-5; CDR3 length: 16; V gene: TRBV30; CDR3 protein: CAWSFLAGGGGETQYF
J gene: TRBJ1-4; CDR3 length: 14; V gene: TRBV14; CDR3 protein: CASSPGRGDEKLFF
J gene: TRBJ1-6; CDR3 length: 15; V gene: TRBV5-1; CDR3 protein: CASSLETGGHSPLHF
J gene: TRBJ1-2; CDR3 length: 12; V gene: TRBV19; CDR3 protein: CASRGGGYGYTF
J gene: TRBJ1-2; CDR3 length: 16; V gene: TRBV19; CDR3 protein: CASSVQGKGFLYGYTF
J gene: TRBJ2-7; CDR3 length: 14; V gene: TRBV3-1/TRBV3-2; CDR3 protein: CASSQATGGYEQYF